The next 22 T cell receptor beta chains were all read from a single sample in a study of control samples from healthy donors and cancer patients. Generated by immunoSEQ multiplex PCR, the TCRdb table keeps only in-frame clones and is missing some. The sample holds about 410,000 clones, about nine tenths seen once. What was sequenced was PBMCs. The receptors here all came from a man in his forties with head and neck cancer.

This chain links TRBV3-1 (or the pseudogene TRBV3-2) with TRBJ2-5, with D tentatively TRBD2 (6 bases). The V end was cut by 2 bases, the J end by 5 bases, with 12 bases between. The CDR3 extends over 14 amino acids. The germline V gene has CDR1 LGHDT and CDR2 YNNKEL (reference sequence). CDR3 coding DNA: TGTGCCAGCAGCCAAACCGGGACTCCGGAGACCCAGTACTTC. As protein: CASSQTGTPETQYF.

The chain combines TRBV7-4 with TRBJ1-3, with 8 bases aligning to TRBD1. J gave up 2 bases and V 1 base, and 22 bases lay outside the gene matches. Germline V gene sequence: CDR1 SGHVT, CDR2 SQSDAQ. The CDR3 spans 22 residues. The CDR3 protein is CASSLDLTPRTGYNLTGNTIYF. The DNA of the CDR3 is TGTGCCAGCAGCTTAGACTTAACACCCCGGACAGGGTACAACCTAACTGGAAACACCATATATTTT. The variable domain in full, with the rest retrieved from reference TRBV7-4 and TRBJ1-3, is GAGVSQSPRYKVAKRGRDVALRCDSISGHVTLYWYRQTLGQGSEVLTYSQSDAQRDKSGRPSGRFSAERPERSVSTLKIQRTEQGDSAVYLCASSLDLTPRTGYNLTGNTIYFGEGSWLTVV.

A single count supports this clone. The V call is TRBV19, the J call TRBJ2-1, with 7 bases aligning to TRBD2. CDR1 LNHDA and CDR2 SQIVND come from the germline V gene (reference sequence). J gave up 1 base and V 5 bases, and 8 bases lay outside the gene matches. The length of the CDR3 is 16 residues. CDR3 sequence (DNA): TGTGCCAGTAGTTGGAGGGGACTAAAGTCCTACAATGAGCAGTTCTTC. Protein: CASSWRGLKSYNEQFF. Supplemented by reference TRBV19 and TRBJ2-1, the full variable domain reads DGGITQSPKYLFRKEGQNVTLSCEQNLNHDAMYWYRQDPGQGLRLIYYSQIVNDFQKGDIAEGYSVSREKKESFPLTVTSAQKNPTAFYLCASSWRGLKSYNEQFFGPGTRLTVL.

As to this clone: A much larger clone lies a single base off, so this may be a read error. The V gene is TRBV2, the J gene TRBJ2-7; the D is unclear. Germline V gene lookup returns CDR1 SNHLY and CDR2 FYNNEI. CDR3 size: 11 residues. Trimming left V 2 bases short and J 3 bases short, with 2 bases between. CDR3 loop: CASSENYEQYF. CDR3 DNA sequence: TGTGCCAGCAGTGAAAACTACGAGCAGTACTTC.

The chain couples TRBV19 to TRBJ1-5, with a tentative D call TRBD1 (5 bases). Germline CDR1 reads LNHDA; CDR2 reads SQIVND (reference sequence). This CDR3 spans 16 amino acids. The V gene lost 2 bases and the J gene lost 9 bases, with 20 bases spanning the gap. Written as DNA, the CDR3 is TGTGCCAGTAGTATATTTGGGGGTTCGGGCTCGGGGCCCCAGCATTTT. This codes for CASSIFGGSGSGPQHF.

CDR3 DNA: TGTGCCAGCAGTTTGAACAGTCCCGCCTATGGCTACACCTTC. This sequence encodes CASSLNSPAYGYTF. The chain has TRBV28 and TRBJ1-2; D remains ambiguous. The V end lost 3 bases, the J end lost 4 bases, and 12 bases lay between the germline ends. Germline V lookup: CDR1 MDHEN, CDR2 SYDVKM. This CDR3 is built from 14 residues.

The chain has TRBV2 and TRBJ2-1; 8 bases are shared with TRBD1. The CDR3 spans 14 residues. J gave up 4 bases and V 7 bases, and 6 bases lay outside the gene matches. Germline V gene sequence: CDR1 SNHLY, CDR2 FYNNEI. As DNA, the CDR3 is TGTGCCAGCAACCAGGGGGCAAGGTACAATGAGCAGTTCTTC. It is translated as CASNQGARYNEQFF.

V usage is TRBV6-6 and J usage is TRBJ1-4, with D unclear. Trimming pared 8 bases from V and 1 base from J, leaving 5 bases between. Per germline, CDR1 MNHNY and CDR2 SVGAGI (reference sequence). This CDR3 is built from 12 residues. The CDR3 nucleotides read TGTGCCAGCCGCAGAACTAATGAAAAACTGTTTTTT. It specifies CASRRTNEKLFF.

The rearrangement uses TRBV18 and TRBJ2-7, with 7 bases matching TRBD2. This CDR3 comprises 13 residues. V lost 9 bases and J lost 0; bases outside the gene matches: 5. The germline V gene encodes CDR1 KGHSH and CDR2 LQKENI. The CDR3 is CASSSGGSYEQYF. CDR3 nucleotide sequence: TGTGCCAGTAGTTCGGGGGGCTCCTACGAGCAGTACTTC.

The V call is TRBV7-3, the J call TRBJ2-5; maybe TRBD2 (6 bases). The CDR3 is made up of 16 amino acids. The germline V gene has CDR1 SGHTA and CDR2 FQGTGA. Trimming removed 2 bases from V and 1 base from J, with 14 bases in between. As DNA, the CDR3 is TGTGCCAGCAGCTTAGGGTTGGCGGGGAGCCAAGAGACCCAGTACTTC. Its protein is CASSLGLAGSQETQYF.

This clone was counted a single time. The chain links TRBV5-8 to TRBJ2-5; TRBD1 is a possible D gene (6 bases). The V gene lost 8 bases and the J gene lost 7 bases, with 24 bases spanning the gap. CDR1 SGHTS and CDR2 YDEGEE come from the germline V gene. The CDR3 totals 15 residues. The CDR3 loop reads CASIIPDSRRGTQYF. The CDR3 nucleotides read TGTGCCAGTATCATCCCGGACAGCCGGAGAGGGACCCAGTACTTC.

This CDR3 reads CAISEFGGGPTETQYF. CDR3 sequence (DNA): TGTGCCATCAGTGAGTTTGGGGGAGGGCCCACAGAGACCCAGTACTTC. The genes are TRBV10-3 and TRBJ2-5, with TRBD2 identical over 7 bases. The CDR3 is made up of 16 amino acids. Germline V gene lookup returns CDR1 ENHRY and CDR2 SYGVKD. Trimming took 1 base from V and 4 from J; bases not matched to a gene: 9.

V is TRBV4-2 and J is TRBJ2-5; D is uncertain. The V end was cut by 5 bases, the J end by 0 bases, with 10 bases between. The CDR3 runs 14 residues. Germline assignment: CDR1 LGHNA and CDR2 YNFKEQ. Here the CDR3 DNA reads TGTGCCAGCAGCGAACAGATAAACCAAGAGACCCAGTACTTC. It codes for CASSEQINQETQYF.

The V and J genes are TRBV27 and TRBJ2-7; D tentatively reads TRBD1 or TRBD2 (6 bases each). V lost 6 bases and J lost 6, with 21 bases in between. CDR1 and CDR2 from the germline V gene are MNHEY and SMNVEV (reference sequence). This CDR3 is built from 15 residues. The CDR3 spells CASSLVRGQKGEQYF. The CDR3 DNA is TGTGCCAGCAGCCTAGTCCGGGGGCAGAAAGGCGAGCAGTACTTC.

The chain uses TRBV2 and TRBJ2-7; the D is unclear. Trimming left V 6 bases short and J 3 bases short, with 6 bases between. CDR1 and CDR2 (germline): SNHLY, FYNNEI. The CDR3 has 11 residues. This chain's CDR3 is CASRSSYEQYF. CDR3 DNA sequence: TGTGCCAGCAGGTCTAGCTACGAGCAGTACTTC.

The V gene is TRBV11-2, the J gene TRBJ2-7; D unclear. Per germline, CDR1 SGHAT and CDR2 FQNNGV. This CDR3 region has 14 residues. V was shortened by 4 bases and J by 2 bases, with 12 bases between the two germline ends. The CDR3 DNA follows: TGTGCCAGCAGCTCCAAGGACCGAGCCTACGAGCAGTACTTC. Translating it yields CASSSKDRAYEQYF.

The genes are TRBV6-5 and TRBJ2-3, with no clear D. This CDR3 has 15 residues. Trimming took 0 bases from V and 4 from J, leaving 11 bases between them. Germline CDR1 reads MNHEY; CDR2 reads SVGAGI. Here the CDR3 reads CASSYSWPDPDTQYF. In DNA, the CDR3 is TGTGCCAGCAGTTACTCGTGGCCAGACCCAGATACGCAGTATTTT.

The CDR3, as DNA: TGTGCCAGCAGCTTAGGGGGGGCAAGTCGGGCTAATGAAAAACTGTTTTTT. This codes for CASSLGGASRANEKLFF. The rearrangement links TRBV7-9 to TRBJ1-4; weak D call: TRBD1 (6 bases). This CDR3 has 17 amino acids. Per the germline V gene, CDR1 is SEHNR and CDR2 is FQNEAQ (reference sequence). The ends were cut back, 1 base at V and 3 bases at J, with 15 bases in the middle.

The genes are TRBV11-2 and TRBJ2-2, with 12 nucleotides matching TRBD2. From germline, CDR1 is SGHAT and CDR2 FQNNGV. With V trimmed by 5 bases and J by 3 bases, 4 bases remained unmatched. This CDR3 is 16 amino acids long. CDR3 sequence: CASSKRLAGDTGELFF. As DNA, the CDR3 is TGTGCCAGCAGCAAACGACTAGCGGGAGACACCGGGGAGCTGTTTTTT.

The rearrangement uses TRBV27 and TRBJ2-1, with TRBD2 as a possible D gene (5 bases). The CDR3 has 15 amino acids. Trimming took 3 bases from V and 3 from J, leaving 12 bases between them. Looked up from germline, CDR1 is MNHEY and CDR2 is SMNVEV (reference sequence). The CDR3 sequence is CASSLSSGNYNEQFF. For the CDR3, the DNA is TGTGCCAGCAGTTTGAGCTCGGGGAACTACAATGAGCAGTTCTTC.

With regard to this clone: Other DNA variants within this sample encode the same CDR3. The chain carries TRBV6-5 and TRBJ1-5; weak D call: TRBD1 (5 bases). CDR3 length equals 15 residues. Trimming removed 0 bases from V and 7 bases from J, with 13 bases in between. Germline V gives CDR1 MNHEY, CDR2 SVGAGI. The CDR3 nucleotides are TGTGCCAGCAGTTACTCGAAGACGGGACGCCAGCCCCAGCATTTT. Protein product: CASSYSKTGRQPQHF.

The CDR3 nucleotides read TGTGCCAGCAGTTTACGTGGTAGCTACAATGAGCAGTTCTTC. This encodes CASSLRGSYNEQFF. The chain is built from TRBV28 and TRBJ2-1; D uncertain. The germline CDR1 and CDR2 sequences are MDHEN and SYDVKM. This CDR3 has 14 residues. V lost 2 bases to trimming and J lost 3 bases, with 8 bases between them.